These 18 T cell receptor beta chains were all obtained from the same sample, sequenced in a study of siplizumab effects on memory and regulatory T cells. The method was immunoSEQ multiplex PCR; TCRdb's version includes in-frame clones alone and lacks a portion of them. The sample records about 120,000 clones, approximately 94% being singletons. What was sequenced was non-Treg CD4+ T cells sorted from blood. Every receptor here comes from a human donor in good health.

J is TRBJ2-7 and V is TRBV7-8, with 7 bases that match TRBD2. The trim removed 7 bases at V and 0 bases at J, leaving 6 bases unmatched. CDR3 length: 14 amino acids. Per germline, CDR1 SGHVS and CDR2 FQNEAQ. CDR3 DNA sequence: TGTGCCAGCATGGCAAGCGGGGACTCCTACGAGCAGTACTTC. It specifies CASMASGDSYEQYF.

The chain is built from TRBV7-3 and TRBJ2-2; maybe TRBD2 (5 bases). The length of the CDR3 is 16 residues. The germline CDR1 and CDR2 sequences are SGHTA and FQGTGA. The ends were cut back, 5 bases at V and 3 bases at J, with 16 bases in the middle. The CDR3 is CASSPAGGSDTGELFF. CDR3 sequence (DNA): TGTGCCAGCAGCCCGGCAGGCGGGTCCGACACCGGGGAGCTGTTTTTT.

The chain combines TRBV4-2 with TRBJ2-3; D is undetermined. With 4 bases removed from V and 5 bases from J, the gap between germline ends came to 10 bases. There are 13 residues in the CDR3. CDR1 is LGHNA and CDR2 is YNFKEQ in the germline V gene. The CDR3 protein is CASSRGQEDTQYF. The CDR3 DNA is TGTGCCAGCAGCCGAGGCCAGGAAGATACGCAGTATTTT.

The gene calls are TRBV14 and TRBJ2-7, with D perhaps TRBD1 (7 bases). CDR1 is SGHDN and CDR2 is FVKESK in the germline V gene. V was clipped by 4 bases and J by 5 bases, with 15 bases between them. The length of the CDR3 is 14 residues. In nucleotides, the CDR3 is TGTGCCAGCAGCCTATTAGGAGGGGGCAACGAGCAGTACTTC. Translation gives CASSLLGGGNEQYF. Combining the CDR3 with reference TRBV14 and TRBJ2-7 gives the whole variable domain EAGVTQFPSHSVIEKGQTVTLRCDPISGHDNLYWYRRVMGKEIKFLLHFVKESKQDESGMPNNRFLAERTGGTYSTLKVQPAELEDSGVYFCASSLLGGGNEQYFGPGTRLTVT.

This rearrangement joins TRBV2 to TRBJ1-4; TRBD1 agrees at 11 bases. The CDR3 sequence is 15 residues long. From germline, CDR1 is SNHLY and CDR2 FYNNEI. Trimming cost V 4 bases and J 6 bases; bases outside gene matches: 4. CDR3 nucleotide sequence: TGTGCCAGCAGTGGGACAGGGGGCGCGCATGAAAAACTGTTTTTT. Translating it yields CASSGTGGAHEKLFF. The entire variable domain, with the rest obtained from reference TRBV2 and TRBJ1-4, is as follows: EPEVTQTPSHQVTQMGQEVILRCVPISNHLYFYWYRQILGQKVEFLVSFYNNEISEKSEIFDDQFSVERPDGSNFTLKIRSTKLEDSAMYFCASSGTGGAHEKLFFGSGTQLSVL.

The rearrangement joins TRBV18 to TRBJ2-6; D is unclear. Deletions cut 1 base from V and 0 bases from J, with 7 bases between. Germline CDR1 reads KGHSH; CDR2 reads LQKENI. The CDR3 contains 16 residues. As DNA, the CDR3 is TGTGCCAGCTCACCACAACCCAACTCTGGGGCCAACGTCCTGACTTTC. Translation gives CASSPQPNSGANVLTF.

The chain recombines TRBV19 with TRBJ2-5, with D tentatively TRBD1 (5 bases). Trimming left V 3 bases short and J 5 bases short, with 10 bases between. Germline assignment: CDR1 LNHDA and CDR2 SQIVND (reference sequence). CDR3 length equals 13 residues. The CDR3 DNA reads TGTGCCAGTAGTATCAGGGATGGGGAGACCCAGTACTTC. This codes for CASSIRDGETQYF.

The V gene is TRBV7-2, the J gene TRBJ2-2; the match to TRBD2 covers 10 bases. Per the germline V gene, CDR1 is SGHTA and CDR2 is FQGNSA. The CDR3 length is 15 residues. The ends lost 3 bases at V and 4 bases at J; junction bases unmatched: 2. The DNA of the CDR3 is TGTGCCAGCAGCTTTCCTAGCGGGGGCACCGGGGAGCTGTTTTTT. Encoded protein: CASSFPSGGTGELFF.

CDR3: CSVEHGDTEAFF. DNA of the CDR3: TGCAGCGTTGAACACGGGGACACTGAAGCTTTCTTT. This chain joins TRBV29-1 and TRBJ1-1, with D hard to call. The CDR3 has 12 residues. Germline V gene sequence: CDR1 SQVTM, CDR2 ANQGSEA. Trimming stripped 2 bases from V and 3 bases from J, with 7 bases between.

The chain carries TRBV7-6 and TRBJ2-2; 10 bases map to TRBD2. Germline V CDR1 and CDR2: SGHVS, FNYEAQ. Trimming took 5 bases from V and 4 from J; bases not matched to a gene: 13. The CDR3 totals 18 residues. Written as DNA, the CDR3 is TGTGCCAGCAGCCGAGTCAGCGGGGGGGCCAAGAGCACCGGGGAGCTGTTTTTT. Its protein product is CASSRVSGGAKSTGELFF.

Only one count was recorded for this clone. The gene calls are TRBV9 and TRBJ2-7, with a possible D match to TRBD2 (5 bases). Germline V gene data show CDR1 as SGDLS and CDR2 as YYNGEE. Trimming removed 3 bases from V and 3 bases from J, with 10 bases in between. This CDR3 contains 13 residues. The CDR3, as DNA: TGTGCCAGCAGCGGGGGTGGGAGCTACGAGCAGTACTTC. It codes for CASSGGGSYEQYF.

The chain has TRBV7-2 and TRBJ2-7; 9 bases are shared with TRBD1. Germline V gene lookup returns CDR1 SGHTA and CDR2 FQGNSA. The CDR3 spans 15 residues. The J segment lost 6 bases and the V segment lost 0 bases, leaving 6 bases of the junction unmatched. CDR3 protein: CASSLALTGGGEQYF. In DNA, the CDR3 is TGTGCCAGCAGCTTAGCGCTAACAGGGGGCGGCGAGCAGTACTTC.

Written as DNA, the CDR3 is TGTGCCAGCAGCTTAGCGCGGGGTAGCACAGATACGCAGTATTTT. Its translation: CASSLARGSTDTQYF. The chain links TRBV7-9 to TRBJ2-3; D may be TRBD2 (6 bases). Germline loops: CDR1 SEHNR, CDR2 FQNEAQ (reference sequence). The V and J ends lost 0 bases and 0 bases respectively, with 7 bases between them. The CDR3 runs to 15 residues.

The gene calls are TRBV6-5 and TRBJ1-4; 11 nucleotides line up with TRBD1. CDR3 size: 14 residues. The V and J ends lost 6 bases and 8 bases, in that order; junction bases with no gene match: 5. Germline CDR1 is MNHEY and CDR2 is SVGAGI. CDR3 bases: TGTGCCAGCAGCCGGACAGGGGGCCAGGAAAAACTGTTTTTT. This translates into CASSRTGGQEKLFF.

V usage is TRBV6-5 and J usage is TRBJ2-7; D is unclear. With 2 bases removed from V and 0 bases from J, the gap between germline ends came to 11 bases. The length of the CDR3 is 15 residues. The germline gives CDR1 MNHEY, CDR2 SVGAGI. In DNA, the CDR3 is TGTGCCAGCAGTTACGGCGGAGTTCGCTCCTACGAGCAGTACTTC. Translating it yields CASSYGGVRSYEQYF.

The chain combines TRBV4-2 with TRBJ2-3, with D perhaps TRBD1 or TRBD2 (6 bases each). This CDR3 has 17 residues. CDR1 and CDR2 from the germline V gene are LGHNA and YNFKEQ. Trimming removed 4 bases at V and 6 bases at J, with 23 bases between. CDR3 sequence (DNA): TGTGCCAGCAGCCGAAGACTTACAGGGCCTGGAGGGGATACGCAGTATTTT. Protein: CASSRRLTGPGGDTQYF.

DNA for the CDR3: TGTGCCAGCAGCTTGGGGACATTGAACACCGGGGAGCTGTTTTTT. It encodes CASSLGTLNTGELFF. The chain combines TRBV5-5 with TRBJ2-2; maybe TRBD1 (5 bases). V lost 0 bases to trimming and J lost 1 base, with 7 bases between them. Germline CDR1 SGHKS, CDR2 YYEKEE (reference sequence). The CDR3 is 15 residues long.

The sample holds one count of this clone. This chain links TRBV2 with TRBJ1-4; no clear D gene. Trimming took 6 bases from V and 8 from J, leaving 7 bases between them. This CDR3 has 11 residues. In germline, CDR1 is SNHLY, CDR2 FYNNEI. The CDR3 DNA reads TGTGCCAGCAGCCCCCGGGAAAAACTGTTTTTT. This translates into CASSPREKLFF. The entire variable domain, with the rest obtained from reference TRBV2 and TRBJ1-4, is as follows: EPEVTQTPSHQVTQMGQEVILRCVPISNHLYFYWYRQILGQKVEFLVSFYNNEISEKSEIFDDQFSVERPDGSNFTLKIRSTKLEDSAMYFCASSPREKLFFGSGTQLSVL.